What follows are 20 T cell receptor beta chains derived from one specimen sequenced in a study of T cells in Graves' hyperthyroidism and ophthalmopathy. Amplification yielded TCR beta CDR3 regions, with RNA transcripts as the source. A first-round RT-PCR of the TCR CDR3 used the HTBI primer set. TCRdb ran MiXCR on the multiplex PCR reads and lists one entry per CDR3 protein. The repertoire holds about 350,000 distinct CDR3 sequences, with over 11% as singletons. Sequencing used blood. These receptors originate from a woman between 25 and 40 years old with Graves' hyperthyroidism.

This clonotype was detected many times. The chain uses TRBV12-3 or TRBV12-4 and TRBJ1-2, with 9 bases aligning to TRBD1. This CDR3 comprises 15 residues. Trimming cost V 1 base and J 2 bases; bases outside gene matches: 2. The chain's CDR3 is CASSLGDRENYGYTF. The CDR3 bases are TGTGCCAGCAGTTTAGGGGACAGGGAGAACTATGGCTACACCTTC.

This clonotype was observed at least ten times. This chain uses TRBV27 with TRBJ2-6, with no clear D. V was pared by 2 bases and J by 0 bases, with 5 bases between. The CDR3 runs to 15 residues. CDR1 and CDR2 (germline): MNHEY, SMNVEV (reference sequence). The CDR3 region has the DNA TGTGCCAGCAGTTTAGGGGTCTCTGGGGCCAACGTCCTGACTTTC. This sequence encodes CASSLGVSGANVLTF.

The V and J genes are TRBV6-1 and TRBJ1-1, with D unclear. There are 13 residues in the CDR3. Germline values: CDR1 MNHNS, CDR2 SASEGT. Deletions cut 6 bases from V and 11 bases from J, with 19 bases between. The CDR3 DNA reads TGTGCCAGCAGAGACCAGAATACCGTTGAGGCTTTCTTT. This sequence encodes CASRDQNTVEAFF.

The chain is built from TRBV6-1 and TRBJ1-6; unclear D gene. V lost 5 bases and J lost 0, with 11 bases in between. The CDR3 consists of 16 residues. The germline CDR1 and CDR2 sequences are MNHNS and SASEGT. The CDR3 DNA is TGTGCCAGCAGTCCGGACGGGAGCTCCTATAATTCACCCCTCCACTTT. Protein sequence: CASSPDGSSYNSPLHF.

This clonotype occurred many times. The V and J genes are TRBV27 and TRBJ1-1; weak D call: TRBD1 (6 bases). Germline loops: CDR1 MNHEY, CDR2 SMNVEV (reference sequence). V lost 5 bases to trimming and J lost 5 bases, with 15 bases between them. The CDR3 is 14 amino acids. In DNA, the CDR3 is TGTGCCAGCAGTCGTACCGGGGGCGTTACTGAAGCTTTCTTT. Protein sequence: CASSRTGGVTEAFF.

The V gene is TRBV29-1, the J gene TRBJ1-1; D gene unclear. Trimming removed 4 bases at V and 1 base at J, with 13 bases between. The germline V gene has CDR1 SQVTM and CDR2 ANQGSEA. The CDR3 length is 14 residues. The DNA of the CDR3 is TGCAGCGTTGCCCAAAGGATCGCGAACACTGAAGCTTTCTTT. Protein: CSVAQRIANTEAFF.

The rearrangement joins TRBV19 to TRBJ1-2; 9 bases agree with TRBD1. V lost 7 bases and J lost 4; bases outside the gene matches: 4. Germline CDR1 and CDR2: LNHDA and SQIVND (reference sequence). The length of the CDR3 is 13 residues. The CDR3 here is CASIVTGGYGYTF. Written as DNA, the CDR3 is TGTGCCAGTATCGTGACAGGGGGCTATGGCTACACCTTC.

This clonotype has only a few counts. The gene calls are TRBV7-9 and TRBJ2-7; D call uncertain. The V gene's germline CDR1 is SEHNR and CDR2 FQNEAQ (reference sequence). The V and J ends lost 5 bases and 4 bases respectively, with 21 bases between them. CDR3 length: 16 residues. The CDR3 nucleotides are TGTGCCAGCAGCGGATGGACCGTCACACGGACGTACGAGCAGTACTTC. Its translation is CASSGWTVTRTYEQYF.

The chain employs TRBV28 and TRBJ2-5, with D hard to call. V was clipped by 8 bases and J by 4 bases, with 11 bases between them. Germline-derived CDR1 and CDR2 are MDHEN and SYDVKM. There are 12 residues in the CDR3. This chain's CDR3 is CASFRVGETQYF. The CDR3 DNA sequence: TGTGCCAGCTTCCGGGTAGGAGAGACCCAGTACTTC.

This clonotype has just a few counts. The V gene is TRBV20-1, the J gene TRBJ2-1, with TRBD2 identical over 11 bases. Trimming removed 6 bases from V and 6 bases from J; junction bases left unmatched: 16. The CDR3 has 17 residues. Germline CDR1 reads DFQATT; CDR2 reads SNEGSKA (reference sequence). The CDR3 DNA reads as TGCAGTGCAGGGGGTGGTTTTGGGACTAGCGGTTCCAATGAGCAGTTCTTC. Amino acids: CSAGGGFGTSGSNEQFF.

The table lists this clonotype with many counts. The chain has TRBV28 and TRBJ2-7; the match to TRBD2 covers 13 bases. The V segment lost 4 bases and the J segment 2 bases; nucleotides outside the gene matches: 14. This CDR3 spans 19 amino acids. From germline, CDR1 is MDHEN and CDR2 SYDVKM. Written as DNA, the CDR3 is TGTGCCAGCAGTTCTCCCAGGGGCAAGACTAGCGGGAGGACCTACGAGCAGTACTTC. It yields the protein CASSSPRGKTSGRTYEQYF.

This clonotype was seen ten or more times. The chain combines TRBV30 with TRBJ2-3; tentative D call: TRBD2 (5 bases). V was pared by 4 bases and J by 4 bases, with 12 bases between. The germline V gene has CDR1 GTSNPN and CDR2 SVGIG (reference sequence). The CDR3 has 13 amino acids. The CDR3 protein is CAWNRERSDTQYF. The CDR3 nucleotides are TGTGCCTGGAACCGGGAAAGGTCAGATACGCAGTATTTT.

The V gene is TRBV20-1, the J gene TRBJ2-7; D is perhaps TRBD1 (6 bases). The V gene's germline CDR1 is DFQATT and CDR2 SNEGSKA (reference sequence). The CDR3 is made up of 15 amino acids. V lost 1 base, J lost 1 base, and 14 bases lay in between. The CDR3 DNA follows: TGCAGTGCTAGAGGAATGACAGGATCTTCCTACGAGCAGTACTTC. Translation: CSARGMTGSSYEQYF.

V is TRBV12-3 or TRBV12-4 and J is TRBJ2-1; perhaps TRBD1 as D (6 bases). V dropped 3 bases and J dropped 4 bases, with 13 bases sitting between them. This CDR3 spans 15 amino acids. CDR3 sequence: CASSFLDSLYNEQFF. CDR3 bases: TGTGCCAGCAGTTTTCTGGACAGCCTATACAATGAGCAGTTCTTC.

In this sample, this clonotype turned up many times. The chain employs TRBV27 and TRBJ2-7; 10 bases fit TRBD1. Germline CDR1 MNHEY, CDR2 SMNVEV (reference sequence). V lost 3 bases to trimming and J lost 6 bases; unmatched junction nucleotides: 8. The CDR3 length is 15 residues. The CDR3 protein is CASSLGRGTGAEQYF. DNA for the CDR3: TGTGCCAGCAGTTTGGGTAGGGGGACAGGGGCCGAGCAGTACTTC.

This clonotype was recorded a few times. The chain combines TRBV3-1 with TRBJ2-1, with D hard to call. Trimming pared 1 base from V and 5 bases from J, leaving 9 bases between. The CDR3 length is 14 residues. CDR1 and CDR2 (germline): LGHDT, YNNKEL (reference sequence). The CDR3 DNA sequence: TGTGCCAGCAGCCAAGTCCAGTACCACAATGAGCAGTTCTTC. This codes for CASSQVQYHNEQFF.

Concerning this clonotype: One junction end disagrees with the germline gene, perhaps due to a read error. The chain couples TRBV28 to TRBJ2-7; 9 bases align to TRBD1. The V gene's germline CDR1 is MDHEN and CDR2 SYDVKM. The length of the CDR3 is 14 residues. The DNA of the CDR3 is TGTGCCAGCAGCTCCCACAGGGGGCTAGAAGAGCGGTACTTC. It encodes CASSSHRGLEERYF. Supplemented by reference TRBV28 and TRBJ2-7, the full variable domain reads DVKVTQSSRYLVKRTGEKVFLECVQDMDHENMFWYRQDPGLGLRLIYFSYDVKMKEKGDIPEGYSVSREKKERFSLILESASTNQTSMYLCASSSHRGLEERYFGPGTRLTVT.

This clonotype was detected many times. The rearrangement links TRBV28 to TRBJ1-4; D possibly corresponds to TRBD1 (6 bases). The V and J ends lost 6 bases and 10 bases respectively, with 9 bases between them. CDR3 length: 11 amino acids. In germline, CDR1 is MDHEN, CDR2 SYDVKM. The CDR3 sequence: CASSSGVKLFF. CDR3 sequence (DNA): TGTGCCAGCAGCTCAGGGGTAAAACTGTTTTTT.

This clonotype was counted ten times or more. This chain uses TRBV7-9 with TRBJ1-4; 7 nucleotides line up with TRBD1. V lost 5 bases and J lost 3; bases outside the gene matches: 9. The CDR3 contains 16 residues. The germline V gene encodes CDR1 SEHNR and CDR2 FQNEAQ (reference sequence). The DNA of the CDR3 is TGTGCCAGCAGCGTGGACAGGATTGCGGCTAATGAAAAACTGTTTTTT. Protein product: CASSVDRIAANEKLFF.

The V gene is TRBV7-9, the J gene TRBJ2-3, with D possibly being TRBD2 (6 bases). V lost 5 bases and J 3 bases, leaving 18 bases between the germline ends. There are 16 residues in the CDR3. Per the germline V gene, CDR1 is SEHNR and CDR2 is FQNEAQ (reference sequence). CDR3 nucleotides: TGTGCCAGCAGCCCGTCGATCGGCGGGAAGACAGATACGCAGTATTTT. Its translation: CASSPSIGGKTDTQYF.